These 24 T cell receptor beta chains were all obtained from the same sample, sequenced in a study of post-analysis software for immune sequencing data. Antigens of these TCRs are unknown. Incorporated into the TCR beta cDNA libraries were unique molecular identifiers, which served to reduce PCR and sequencing biases. TCRdb reprocessed the PCR reads via MiXCR and lists one record per CDR3 protein. Of around 260,000 distinct CDR3 sequences listed, less than 40% are singletons. Study-wide results and limits: Roughly five TRBV segments were more frequent in patients than controls; TRBV5-6, TRBV5-1 and TRBV20-1 belonged to this group.

Sequencing used blood. These TCRs come from a girl aged 10 to 17 with multiple sclerosis.

This clonotype was seen only a few times. J is TRBJ1-2 and V is TRBV4-1; a weak D match, TRBD1 (6 bases). V lost 8 bases to trimming and J lost 8 bases, with 15 bases between them. The CDR3 is made up of 12 amino acids. Germline-derived CDR1 and CDR2 are MGHRA and YSYEKL. CDR3 DNA sequence: TGCGCCAGCTTCACAGGGAAGGGGGGCTACACCTTC. Residues: CASFTGKGGYTF.

This clonotype showed up many times. The junction shows a germline mismatch at one end, possibly a read error. The chain combines TRBV4-2 with TRBJ2-5; 7 bases are a match to TRBD2. Germline V gives CDR1 LGHNA, CDR2 YNFKEQ. The CDR3 spans 17 residues. The CDR3 DNA reads as TGTGCCAGCAGCCAAGATATTGGGGCGGGGGACCAGGAGACCCAGTACTTC. Its translation is CASSQDIGAGDQETQYF.

The rearrangement joins TRBV6-5 to TRBJ2-3; no definite D call. The CDR3 runs to 14 residues. V was clipped by 5 bases and J by 5 bases, with 14 bases between them. CDR1 and CDR2 (germline): MNHEY, SVGAGI. CDR3 DNA sequence: TGTGCCAGCAGTGAGGTCACCGGACGAGATACGCAGTATTTT. Residues: CASSEVTGRDTQYF.

Comments on this clonotype: A much more abundant neighbour one base away suggests this may be a read error. This sequence joins TRBV7-9 and TRBJ2-3, with D perhaps assigned TRBD1 or TRBD2 (6 bases each). This CDR3 has 16 amino acids. Germline V gives CDR1 SEHNR, CDR2 FQNEAQ (reference sequence). CDR3 coding DNA: TGTGCCAGCAGCCCTCCTTGGGGGGCTAGCAAAGATACGCAGTATTTT. Translation: CASSPPWGASKDTQYF.

In regard to this clonotype: This could be a read error, since a much larger clone is one nucleotide away. The chain joins TRBV20-1 to TRBJ1-4, with 8 nucleotides matching TRBD1. This CDR3 comprises 15 residues. Germline loops: CDR1 DFQATT, CDR2 SNEGSKA (reference sequence). CDR3 DNA sequence: TGCAGTGCGGCAGCTACAGGGGGGACTAATAAAAAACTGTTTTTT. Amino acids: CSAAATGGTNKKLFF.

This clonotype was recorded a few times. The chain employs TRBV7-2 and TRBJ1-5; D might be TRBD1 (6 bases). V was cut by 5 bases and J by 3 bases, with 17 bases left in between. Germline assignment: CDR1 SGHTA and CDR2 FQGNSA. The CDR3 extends over 16 amino acids. In nucleotides, the CDR3 is TGTGCCAGCAGCCCGTCGGGGGGGGGCGCCAATCAGCCCCAGCATTTT. Translation: CASSPSGGGANQPQHF.

This clonotype was recorded at least ten times. V usage is TRBV25-1 and J usage is TRBJ2-1; the match to TRBD1 covers 9 bases. Germline trimming cut 3 bases from V and 4 bases from J; bases unmatched to any gene: 7. In germline, CDR1 is MGHDK, CDR2 SYGVNS. The CDR3 runs to 16 residues. The CDR3 coding sequence is TGTGCCAGCAGTGAGGACGGGACAGGGAAATACAATGAGCAGTTCTTC. Residues: CASSEDGTGKYNEQFF.

The sample holds many counts of this clonotype. The chain couples TRBV9 to TRBJ1-2; D may be TRBD1 (5 bases). CDR3 length: 14 amino acids. Germline CDR1 SGDLS, CDR2 YYNGEE. V lost 2 bases and J lost 3, with 11 bases in between. CDR3 region: CASSVQGSDYGYTF. The CDR3 region has the DNA TGTGCCAGCAGCGTTCAGGGAAGCGACTATGGCTACACCTTC.

J is TRBJ2-1 and V is TRBV5-1; D remains ambiguous. V shed 4 bases and J shed 5 bases, with 16 bases lying between them. From germline, CDR1 is SGHRS and CDR2 YFSETQ. The CDR3 is made up of 15 amino acids. The CDR3 sequence: CASSPPPSPNNEQFF. In nucleotides, the CDR3 is TGCGCCAGCAGCCCCCCACCCAGTCCCAACAATGAGCAGTTCTTC.

Many counts were recorded for this clonotype. The chain has TRBV20-1 and TRBJ2-1; perhaps TRBD2 as D (6 bases). From germline, CDR1 is DFQATT and CDR2 SNEGSKA (reference sequence). The V gene lost 2 bases and the J gene lost 3 bases, with 11 bases spanning the gap. The CDR3 sequence is 14 residues long. CDR3: CSARYSGNYNEQFF. The CDR3 DNA follows: TGCAGTGCTAGATATAGCGGAAACTACAATGAGCAGTTCTTC.

Notes on this clonotype: Since a much larger clone is just one base distant, this may be a read error. This chain uses TRBV10-3 with TRBJ2-3; the match to TRBD1 covers 10 bases. V gave up 8 bases and J gave up 0 bases; unmatched junction bases: 5. The V gene's germline CDR1 is ENHRY and CDR2 SYGVKD. The CDR3 is 15 amino acids. CDR3 nucleotides: TGTGCCATCTGGGGACAGGGGATTAGCACAGATACGCAGTATTTT. Its protein product is CAIWGQGISTDTQYF.

On this clonotype: A read error is possible here, since a much larger clone lies one base away. V and J are TRBV7-3 and TRBJ1-1; D call uncertain. Trimming cost V 7 bases and J 7 bases, with 16 bases left between them. Germline CDR1 and CDR2: SGHTA and FQGTGA. The CDR3 extends over 13 amino acids. CDR3 sequence (DNA): TGTGCCAGCAACCGATACGGACGGAATGAAGCTTTCTTT. Amino acid sequence: CASNRYGRNEAFF.

The V call is TRBV18, the J call TRBJ2-4, with a tentative D call TRBD1 (6 bases). Germline CDR1 KGHSH, CDR2 LQKENI. Trimming left V 3 bases short and J 6 bases short, with 15 bases between. The CDR3 spans 15 residues. The CDR3 bases are TGTGCCAGCTCACCGCTCAGGGGCACAGGAAACATTCAGTACTTC. It is translated as CASSPLRGTGNIQYF.

There are many counts of this clonotype. The rearrangement joins TRBV20-1 to TRBJ2-1; 9 bases line up with TRBD2. Looked up from germline, CDR1 is DFQATT and CDR2 is SNEGSKA (reference sequence). The CDR3 spans 15 residues. Losses at the gene ends were 1 base for V and 4 bases for J; bases not matched to a gene: 5. This chain's CDR3 is CSARVPSGGYNEQFF. The CDR3, as DNA: TGCAGTGCTAGAGTTCCCAGCGGGGGGTACAATGAGCAGTTCTTC.

The gene calls are TRBV29-1 and TRBJ2-1; 7 positions agree with TRBD2. CDR1 and CDR2 (germline): SQVTM, ANQGSEA. V dropped 3 bases and J dropped 2; count of bases not matched to a gene: 4. The CDR3 runs 14 residues. In nucleotides, the CDR3 is TGCAGCGTTGAGGGGGGGGAACCCTACAATGAGCAGTTCTTC. It specifies CSVEGGEPYNEQFF.

A word on this clonotype: A single base separates this from a much larger clone, so it may be a read error. The chain uses TRBV12-3 or TRBV12-4 and TRBJ2-3; 7 nucleotides match TRBD1. CDR3 length equals 14 residues. CDR3 sequence: CAGSLPTGSDTQYF. DNA for the CDR3: TGTGCCGGCAGTTTACCGACAGGGTCAGATACGCAGTATTTT.

The V call is TRBV28, the J call TRBJ1-5; D gene ambiguous. Germline V gives CDR1 MDHEN, CDR2 SYDVKM. CDR3 length equals 12 residues. V shed 5 bases and J shed 3 bases, with 5 bases lying between them. The CDR3 is CASSTNNQPQHF. The CDR3 nucleotides read TGTGCCAGCAGTACTAACAATCAGCCCCAGCATTTT.

V gene TRBV7-2 combines with J gene TRBJ1-2; TRBD1 matches at 10 bases. Germline V gene sequence: CDR1 SGHTA, CDR2 FQGNSA. V was clipped by 0 bases and J by 7 bases; unmatched bases: 8. CDR3 length: 16 residues. Written as DNA, the CDR3 is TGTGCCAGCAGCTTAGCGACAGGGGGCGCAAAGGCTGGCTACACCTTC. It translates to CASSLATGGAKAGYTF.

On this clonotype: A much larger clonotype is one base distant, so this may be a read error. The chain has TRBV20-1 and TRBJ1-4; D may be TRBD1 (6 bases). The CDR3 extends over 15 amino acids. The germline V gene encodes CDR1 DFQATT and CDR2 SNEGSKA (reference sequence). In DNA form, the CDR3 reads TGCAGTGCTAGGACCCCGGACAGCCTTAATGAAAAACGGTTTTTT. Protein sequence: CSARTPDSLNEKRFF.

The chain recombines TRBV3-1 with TRBJ2-1, with TRBD1 matching 7 bases. The CDR3 length is 18 residues. The germline V gene has CDR1 LGHDT and CDR2 YNNKEL (reference sequence). The V gene end was trimmed by 0 bases and the J gene end by 2 bases; junction bases not matched to a gene: 10. CDR3 nucleotide sequence: TGTGCCAGCAGCCAAGATGGGATGACAGGGAGTACCTACAATGAGCAGTTCTTC. Translation: CASSQDGMTGSTYNEQFF.

This clonotype was observed a few times. The chain combines TRBV2 with TRBJ2-3; 9 bases line up with TRBD2. V shed 5 bases and J 1 base; nucleotides not matched to a gene: 10. CDR1 and CDR2 from the germline V gene are SNHLY and FYNNEI. This CDR3 has 17 amino acids. CDR3 in amino acids: CASSRRLLAGRTDTQYF. CDR3 nucleotides: TGTGCCAGCAGTCGGCGTTTACTAGCGGGCCGCACAGATACGCAGTATTTT.

Many counts were recorded for this clonotype. The chain combines TRBV10-3 with TRBJ2-1, with D hard to call. Germline V gene data show CDR1 as ENHRY and CDR2 as SYGVKD. The ends were cut back, 6 bases at V and 11 bases at J, with 11 bases in the middle. The CDR3 sequence is 11 residues long. The CDR3 sequence is CAIRTDDKQFF. In nucleotides, the CDR3 is TGTGCCATCAGGACCGACGACAAGCAGTTCTTC.

This clonotype was counted ten times or more. This chain links TRBV29-1 with TRBJ2-7; TRBD2 might be the D (5 bases). Germline V lookup: CDR1 SQVTM, CDR2 ANQGSEA. The V end lost 7 bases, the J end lost 7 bases, and 20 bases lay between the germline ends. CDR3 length: 13 amino acids. The CDR3 protein is CSAIGPGNREQYF. In DNA, the CDR3 is TGCAGCGCCATAGGTCCGGGGAACCGAGAGCAGTACTTC.

The CDR3 DNA sequence: TGCGCCAGCAGCCCCCGTATGGCGGCGGGCACCGGGGAGCTGTTTTTT. It specifies CASSPRMAAGTGELFF. V and J are TRBV4-1 and TRBJ2-2; possibly TRBD2 for D (5 bases). Germline V lookup: CDR1 MGHRA, CDR2 YSYEKL. This CDR3 has 16 residues. With 4 bases removed from V and 4 bases from J, the gap between germline ends came to 16 bases.